The rows below give T cell receptor beta chains drawn from one sample of a study of T cell repertoires in cytomegalovirus infection. TCRdb reanalysed the reads using MiXCR and keeps one entry per CDR3 protein. The sample carries 400,000 to 600,000 distinct CDR3 sequences, about two fifths recorded once. These receptors' antigens are unknown. Specimen: cultured PBMCs, collected from culture after CMV antigen stimulation. These TCRs come from a human donor in good health (CMV status not recorded). Some clones in this sample may be carry-over from other donors' samples. Each CDR3 is given with its conserved first and last residue. The D gene is left open where the match is weak. Only some rows state a clone size, as once, few, many or a class for expanded clones.

clone size	V gene	J gene	D gene	CDR3 DNA	CDR3 protein
-	TRBV2	TRBJ2-2	-	TGTGCCAGCAGCGGACGCCTCGGGGAGCTGTTTTTT	CASSGRLGELFF
once	TRBV11-2	TRBJ2-2	TRBD2	TGTGCCAGCAGATCTCCTGGGCGGGGGGTAACCGGGGAGCTGTTTTTT	CASRSPGRGVTGELFF
many	TRBV7-2	TRBJ2-2	TRBD2	TGTGCCAGCAGCCCCCGGACTAGCGGAAACACCGGGGAGCTGTTTTTT	CASSPRTSGNTGELFF
few	TRBV20-1	TRBJ2-7	TRBD1	TGCAGTGCAGAGCCCCGGGACAGGGGGCTCGAGCAGTACTTC	CSAEPRDRGLEQYF
-	TRBV15	TRBJ2-1	TRBD2	TGTGCCACCAGCAGAGTCTCGGGGGGGGGTGATGAGCAGTTCTTC	CATSRVSGGGDEQFF
-	TRBV7-9	TRBJ2-1	TRBD1	TGTGCCAGCAGCTTCGGACAGGGAGAAAAGCAGTTCTTC	CASSFGQGEKQFF
-	TRBV20-1	TRBJ2-5	TRBD1	TGCAGTGCTAGACCCCGGACAGGGCAAGAGACCCAGTACTTC	CSARPRTGQETQYF
-	TRBV20-1	TRBJ2-7	TRBD1	TGCAGTGCTAGAGCCGGGACAGGGAGGGACGAGCAGTACTTC	CSARAGTGRDEQYF
-	TRBV6-1	TRBJ2-1	-	TGTGCCAGCAGCCGTGGCTCCGAGCAGTTCTTC	CASSRGSEQFF
few	TRBV7-2	TRBJ2-7	-	TGTGCCAGCAGTTTATCGGCGCGGCAGATGGGCGAGCAGTACTTC	CASSLSARQMGEQYF
-	TRBV5-4	TRBJ2-1	TRBD1	TGTGCCAGCAGCGCCCCACGGACAGGGGACAATGAGCAGTTCTTC	CASSAPRTGDNEQFF
-	TRBV6-5	TRBJ1-1	-	TGTGCCAGCAGTTACGGTCTTAGGGACACTGAAGCTTTCTTT	CASSYGLRDTEAFF